The clone carrying this T cell receptor beta chain was picked up many times. Antigen unknown. Trimming cost V 2 bases and J 6 bases; bases outside gene matches: 6. CDR3 length: 15 residues. From germline, CDR1 is SGHRS and CDR2 YFSETQ. The sample belongs to a study of T-cell reconstitution after alpha-beta-depleted transplantation in children. Unique molecular identifiers were used in preparing the TCRbeta library. TCRdb re-called the PCR reads with MiXCR, one entry per CDR3 protein. The sample consists of about 300,000 distinct CDR3 sequences, 9.5% to 13% of them appearing once. Findings of the study overall: Several hundred expanded graft clones reportedly gave rise to the alpha-beta T cells present about two months after transplant.

The receptor comes from a boy less than two years old with acute myeloid leukemia, due to receive a stem cell transplant. The sample was PBMCs, taken before TCRalphabeta/CD19-depleted stem cell transplant. This sequence joins TRBV5-1 and TRBJ2-1, with 9 bases aligning to TRBD1. The CDR3 bases are TGCGCCAGCAGCTTAACACAGGGGGCCGGCAATGAGCAGTTCTTC. This sequence encodes CASSLTQGAGNEQFF. Drawing the rest from reference TRBV5-1 and TRBJ2-1, the complete variable domain is KAGVTQTPRYLIKTRGQQVTLSCSPISGHRSVSWYQQTPGQGLQFLFEYFSETQRNKGNFPGRFSGRQFSNSRSEMNVSTLELGDSALYLCASSLTQGAGNEQFFGPGTRLTVL.